The present TCR beta chain was sequenced within a study of quantifying T cell responses using KT2 cells. Background on the study: RNA was reverse transcribed with TCR alpha and beta constant-region primers.

This clonotype was recorded a few times. V dropped 0 bases and J dropped 4; count of bases not matched to a gene: 6. This CDR3 is 16 amino acids long. Germline loops: CDR1 LGHNA, CDR2 YSLEER. Each cDNA got a UMI-containing oligo ligated at its 3' end. An equimolar mix of RC1.1 and RC1.2 primed the beta chain across TRBC1 and TRBC2. TCRdb re-called the UMI-ligation and nested PCR reads with MiXCR, one entry per CDR3 protein. This repertoire shows over 40,000 distinct CDR3 sequences, roughly 11% found once; its top ten account for 10%. The sequenced material came from PBMCs spiked with cells of the T cell clone KT2. The source of this sequence is a human donor. V usage is TRBV4-3 and J usage is TRBJ1-2; 9 bases are shared with TRBD1. CDR3 residues: CASSQENRGLSYGYTF. The CDR3 DNA follows: TGCGCCAGCAGCCAAGAGAACAGGGGGCTCAGCTATGGCTACACCTTC.